This T cell receptor beta chain was recorded in a study of blood T cell repertoires in COVID-19. The table lists this clone with a count of one. The germline V and J ends were trimmed by 3 bases and 1 base, with 12 bases remaining between them. This CDR3 spans 15 amino acids. Germline CDR1 is KGHSH and CDR2 is LQKENI. Repertoires were generated with immunoSEQ multiplex PCR, while TCRdb's copy carries only in-frame clones and drops some. Among 80,000 to 100,000 clones, 90% were seen once, and the ten largest hold about 1.7%. The V gene is TRBV18, the J gene TRBJ2-5; unclear D gene. The specimen was peripheral blood. This clonotype was sampled from a man in his fifties or sixties with acute or convalescent COVID-19. This chain's CDR3 is CASSPRPTVQETQYF. The CDR3 DNA sequence: TGTGCCAGCTCACCCCGACCAACAGTCCAAGAGACCCAGTACTTC.